This TCR beta chain was identified during a study of CD8 T cells in Susac syndrome. Random hexamers served to reverse transcribe roughly 0.5 to 1 ug RNA. Each CDR3 protein gets one entry after TCRdb re-called the immunoSEQ multiplex PCR reads with MiXCR. The sample includes over 95,000 distinct CDR3 sequences, around 90% of them seen just once. The sequenced material came from CD8+ T cells from PBMCs. This sequence originates from a human donor in good health.

This CDR3 reads CASSIENTGELFF. CDR3 nucleotide sequence: TGTGCCAGTAGTATAGAAAACACCGGGGAGCTGTTTTTT. The V call is TRBV19, the J call TRBJ2-2, with no clear D. Between the trimmed V and J ends, which lost 0 bases and 2 bases, there was a span of 1 base. This CDR3 is built from 13 residues. In germline, CDR1 is LNHDA, CDR2 SQIVND (reference sequence).